This T cell receptor (beta chain) was identified in a study of human T cells and chemical hapten exposure. About the study: Donors were sensitized with 2% DPC on the upper inner arm.

This clonotype was observed a few times. Indicated time point: patch test 1, 2 weeks after DPC sensitization. Regarding treatment: therapeutic diphenylcyclopropenone sensitization with weekly scalp DPC. Unseparated into fractions, whole blood served as the source from which total RNA was extracted. Methods used by the authors: Individual samples carried between roughly 20,000 and 690,600 TCRs, with approximately 100,000 as the median. One entry per CDR3 protein results from TCRdb running MiXCR on the RACE reads. The V and J calls reflect TCRdb's pipeline rather than the authors' work. The data hold some 53,000 distinct CDR3 sequences, with around 10% observed a single time. Trimming at V came to 6 bases and at J to 0 bases, leaving 7 bases not matched to a gene. This CDR3 region has 16 residues. Germline V lookup: CDR1 MNHEY, CDR2 SVGAGI.

This clonotype was obtained from a woman in her thirties or forties with alopecia areata. Some clones in this sample may be carry-over from other donors' samples. J is TRBJ1-3 and V is TRBV6-5; 8 bases are a match to TRBD1. The specimen comprised whole blood, sampled in connection with sensitization to the hapten diphenylcyclopropenone (DPC). This chain's CDR3 is CASSTDRAYSGNTIYF. In nucleotides, the CDR3 is TGTGCCAGCAGCACGGACAGGGCCTACTCTGGAAACACCATATATTTT.